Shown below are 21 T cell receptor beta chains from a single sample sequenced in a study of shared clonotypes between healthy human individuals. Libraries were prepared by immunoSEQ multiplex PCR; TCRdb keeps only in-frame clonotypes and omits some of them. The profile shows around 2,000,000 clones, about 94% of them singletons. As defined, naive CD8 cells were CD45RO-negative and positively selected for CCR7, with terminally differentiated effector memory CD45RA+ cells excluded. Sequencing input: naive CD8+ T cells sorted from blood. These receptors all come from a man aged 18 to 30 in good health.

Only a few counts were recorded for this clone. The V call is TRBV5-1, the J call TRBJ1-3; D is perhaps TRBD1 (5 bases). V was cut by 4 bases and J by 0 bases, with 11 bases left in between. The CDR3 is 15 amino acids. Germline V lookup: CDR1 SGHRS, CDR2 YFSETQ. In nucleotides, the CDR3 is TGCGCCAGCAGCCCGCAGGGCCTCTCTGGAAACACCATATATTTT. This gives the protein CASSPQGLSGNTIYF.

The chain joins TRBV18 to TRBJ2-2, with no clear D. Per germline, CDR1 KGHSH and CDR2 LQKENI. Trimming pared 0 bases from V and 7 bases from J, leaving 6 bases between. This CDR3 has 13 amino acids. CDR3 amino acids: CASSPPIDGELFF. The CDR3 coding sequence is TGTGCCAGCTCACCACCGATCGACGGGGAGCTGTTTTTT.

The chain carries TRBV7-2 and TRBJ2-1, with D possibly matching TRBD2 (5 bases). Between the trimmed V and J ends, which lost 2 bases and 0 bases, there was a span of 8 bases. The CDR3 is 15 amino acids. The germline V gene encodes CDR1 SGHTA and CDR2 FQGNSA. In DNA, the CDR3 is TGTGCCAGCAGCTTATGGAGGAGCTCCTACAATGAGCAGTTCTTC. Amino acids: CASSLWRSSYNEQFF.

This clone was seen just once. The CDR3 region has the DNA TGCGCCAGCAGCTTGTGGCCCGGTGGGGACATTCAGTACTTC. It is translated as CASSLWPGGDIQYF. The chain couples TRBV5-1 to TRBJ2-4; no clear D. The V and J ends lost 1 base and 8 bases respectively, with 13 bases between them. The CDR3 has 14 residues. From germline, CDR1 is SGHRS and CDR2 YFSETQ.

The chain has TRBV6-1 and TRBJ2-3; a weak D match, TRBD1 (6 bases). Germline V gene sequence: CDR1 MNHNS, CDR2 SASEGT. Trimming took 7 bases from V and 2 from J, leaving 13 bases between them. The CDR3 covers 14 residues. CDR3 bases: TGTGCCAGCAATGACAGGATTTCCACAGATACGCAGTATTTT. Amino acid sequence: CASNDRISTDTQYF.

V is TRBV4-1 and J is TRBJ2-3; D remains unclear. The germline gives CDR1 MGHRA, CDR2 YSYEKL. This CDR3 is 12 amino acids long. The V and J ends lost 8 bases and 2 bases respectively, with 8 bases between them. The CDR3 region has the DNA TGCGCCAGCGCCACCGACACAGATACGCAGTATTTT. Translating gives CASATDTDTQYF.

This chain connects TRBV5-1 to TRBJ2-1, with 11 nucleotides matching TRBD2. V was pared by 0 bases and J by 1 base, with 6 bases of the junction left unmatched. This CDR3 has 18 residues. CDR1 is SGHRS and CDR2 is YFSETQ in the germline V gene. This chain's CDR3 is CASSLEGSGRVSYNEQFF. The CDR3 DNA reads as TGCGCCAGCAGCTTGGAAGGTAGCGGGAGGGTGTCCTACAATGAGCAGTTCTTC.

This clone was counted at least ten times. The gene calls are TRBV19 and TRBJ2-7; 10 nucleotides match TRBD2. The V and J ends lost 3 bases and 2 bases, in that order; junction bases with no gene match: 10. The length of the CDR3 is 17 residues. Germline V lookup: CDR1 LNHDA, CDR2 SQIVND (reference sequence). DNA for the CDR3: TGTGCCAGTAGTATGACTAGCGGGTACACCTTCACCTACGAGCAGTACTTC. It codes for CASSMTSGYTFTYEQYF. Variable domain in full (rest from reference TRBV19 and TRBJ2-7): DGGITQSPKYLFRKEGQNVTLSCEQNLNHDAMYWYRQDPGQGLRLIYYSQIVNDFQKGDIAEGYSVSREKKESFPLTVTSAQKNPTAFYLCASSMTSGYTFTYEQYFGPGTRLTVT.

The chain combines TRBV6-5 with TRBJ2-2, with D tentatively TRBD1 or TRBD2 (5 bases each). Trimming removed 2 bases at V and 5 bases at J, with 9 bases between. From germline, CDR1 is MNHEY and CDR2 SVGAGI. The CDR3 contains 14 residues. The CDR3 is CASSYLGPTGELFF. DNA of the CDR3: TGTGCCAGCAGTTACCTGGGACCGACCGGGGAGCTGTTTTTT.

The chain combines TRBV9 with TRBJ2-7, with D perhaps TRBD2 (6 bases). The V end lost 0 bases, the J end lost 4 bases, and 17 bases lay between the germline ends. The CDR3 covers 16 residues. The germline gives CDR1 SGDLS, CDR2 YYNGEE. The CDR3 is CASSVARSGEEYEQYF. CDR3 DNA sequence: TGTGCCAGCAGCGTAGCCCGATCGGGGGAAGAGTACGAGCAGTACTTC. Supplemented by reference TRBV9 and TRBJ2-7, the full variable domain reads DSGVTQTPKHLITATGQRVTLRCSPRSGDLSVYWYQQSLDQGLQFLIQYYNGEERAKGNILERFSAQQFPDLHSELNLSSLELGDSALYFCASSVARSGEEYEQYFGPGTRLTVT.

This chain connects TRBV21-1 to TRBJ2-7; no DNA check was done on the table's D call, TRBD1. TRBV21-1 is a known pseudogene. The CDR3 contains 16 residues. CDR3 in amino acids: CASSRTGANVFGEQYF. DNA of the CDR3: TGTGCCAGCAGCAGGACAGGGGCTAATGTTTTTGGCGAGCAGTACTTC.

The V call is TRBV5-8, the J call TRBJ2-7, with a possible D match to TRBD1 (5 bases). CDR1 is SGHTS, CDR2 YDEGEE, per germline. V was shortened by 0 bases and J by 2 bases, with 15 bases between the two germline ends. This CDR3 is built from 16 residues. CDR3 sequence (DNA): TGTGCCAGCAGCTTGGCGTCAGACAGTGCGACCTACGAGCAGTACTTC. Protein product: CASSLASDSATYEQYF.

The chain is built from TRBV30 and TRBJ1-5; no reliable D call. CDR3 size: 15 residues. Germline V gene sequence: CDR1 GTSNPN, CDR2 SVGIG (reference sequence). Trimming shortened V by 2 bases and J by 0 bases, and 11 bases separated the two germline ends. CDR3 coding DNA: TGTGCCTGGAGTCCGACACGCCATAGCAATCAGCCCCAGCATTTT. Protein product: CAWSPTRHSNQPQHF.

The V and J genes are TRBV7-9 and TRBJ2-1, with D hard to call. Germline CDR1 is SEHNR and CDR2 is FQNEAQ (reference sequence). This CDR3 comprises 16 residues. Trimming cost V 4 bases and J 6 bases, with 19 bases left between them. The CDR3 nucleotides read TGTGCCAGCAGCTCTCTGCTAGAGACCCTGGGCAATGAGCAGTTCTTC. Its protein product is CASSSLLETLGNEQFF.

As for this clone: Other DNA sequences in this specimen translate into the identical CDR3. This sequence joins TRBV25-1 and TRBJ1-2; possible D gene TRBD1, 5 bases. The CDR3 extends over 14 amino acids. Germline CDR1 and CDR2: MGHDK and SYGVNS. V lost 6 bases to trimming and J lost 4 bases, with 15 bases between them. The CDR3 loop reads CASSPWEGSYGYTF. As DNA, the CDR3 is TGTGCCAGCAGCCCCTGGGAGGGGAGCTATGGCTACACCTTC.

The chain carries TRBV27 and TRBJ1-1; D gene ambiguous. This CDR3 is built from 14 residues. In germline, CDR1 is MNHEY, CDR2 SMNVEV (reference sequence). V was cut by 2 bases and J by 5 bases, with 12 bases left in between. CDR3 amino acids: CASSLRLRGTEAFF. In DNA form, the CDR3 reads TGTGCCAGCAGTTTAAGGCTTAGAGGGACTGAAGCTTTCTTT.

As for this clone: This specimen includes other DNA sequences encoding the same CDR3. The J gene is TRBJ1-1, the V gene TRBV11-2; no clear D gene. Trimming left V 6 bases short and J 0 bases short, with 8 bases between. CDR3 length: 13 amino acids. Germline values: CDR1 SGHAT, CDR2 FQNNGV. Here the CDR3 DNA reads TGTGCCAGCAGTTTTGGCCTGAACACTGAAGCTTTCTTT. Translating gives CASSFGLNTEAFF.

In nucleotides, the CDR3 is TGTGCCAGCAGTTTATCGCTCAGTCTTCTACAAGAGACCCAGTACTTC. Translating gives CASSLSLSLLQETQYF. V usage is TRBV27 and J usage is TRBJ2-5; D uncertain. The CDR3 totals 16 residues. The V and J ends lost 0 bases and 2 bases respectively, with 13 bases between them. Germline CDR1 is MNHEY and CDR2 is SMNVEV (reference sequence).

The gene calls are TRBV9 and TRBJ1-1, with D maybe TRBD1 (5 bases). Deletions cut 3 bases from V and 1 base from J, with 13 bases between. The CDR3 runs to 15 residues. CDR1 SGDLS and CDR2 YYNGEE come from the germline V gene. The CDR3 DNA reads TGTGCCAGCAGCGGATTCGGGGACCCGAACACTGAAGCTTTCTTT. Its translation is CASSGFGDPNTEAFF. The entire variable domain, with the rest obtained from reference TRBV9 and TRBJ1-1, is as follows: DSGVTQTPKHLITATGQRVTLRCSPRSGDLSVYWYQQSLDQGLQFLIQYYNGEERAKGNILERFSAQQFPDLHSELNLSSLELGDSALYFCASSGFGDPNTEAFFGQGTRLTVV.

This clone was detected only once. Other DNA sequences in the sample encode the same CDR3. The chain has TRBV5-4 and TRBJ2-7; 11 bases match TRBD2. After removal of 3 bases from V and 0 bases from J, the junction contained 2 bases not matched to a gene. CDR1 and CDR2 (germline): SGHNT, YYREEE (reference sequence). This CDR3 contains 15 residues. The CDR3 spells CASSSGTSGSYEQYF. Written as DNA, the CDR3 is TGTGCCAGCAGCTCCGGGACTAGCGGCTCCTACGAGCAGTACTTC.

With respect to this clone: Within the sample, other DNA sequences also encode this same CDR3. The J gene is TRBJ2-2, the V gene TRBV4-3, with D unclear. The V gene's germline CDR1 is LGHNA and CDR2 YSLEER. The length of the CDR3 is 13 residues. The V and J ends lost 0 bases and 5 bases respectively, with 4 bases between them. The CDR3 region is CASSQDLTGELFF. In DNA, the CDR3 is TGCGCCAGCAGCCAAGATTTGACCGGGGAGCTGTTTTTT.